A single sample is the source of the 14 T cell receptor beta chains below, sequenced in a study of blood T cell repertoires in COVID-19. TCRdb keeps only in-frame clones here, not all; method: immunoSEQ multiplex PCR. The table lists approximately 190,000 clones, approximately 85% of them singletons. Sequenced material: peripheral blood. The receptors were gathered from a woman in her 70s with active or convalescent COVID-19.

The chain is built from TRBV19 and TRBJ1-6; no reliable D call. This CDR3 region has 13 residues. Trimming took off 3 bases at V and 8 bases at J, with 8 bases between the two ends. Germline CDR1 LNHDA, CDR2 SQIVND (reference sequence). The CDR3 is CASSMSSYSPLHF. The CDR3 nucleotides are TGTGCCAGTAGTATGTCGTCGTATTCACCCCTCCACTTT.

The chain carries TRBV7-7 and TRBJ2-5, with 11 bases that match TRBD2. Germline V gene data show CDR1 as SSHAT and CDR2 as FNYEAQ (reference sequence). CDR3 length equals 14 residues. J lost 5 bases, V lost 5 bases, and 4 bases had no gene match. For the CDR3, the DNA is TGTGCCAGCAGCCCGACTAGCGGGACGGAGACCCAGTACTTC. Its translation is CASSPTSGTETQYF.

This chain connects TRBV21-1 to TRBJ1-1. TRBV21-1 is annotated as a pseudogene. The CDR3 totals 16 residues. CDR3 DNA: TGTGCCAGCAGCAGGGAGTCCGCCTTTGGGGTCACTGAAGCTTTCTTT. This encodes CASSRESAFGVTEAFF.

The CDR3, as DNA: TGTGCCAGCAGTTACTCGTTCGGGGTAGCCTACGAGCAGTACTTC. As protein: CASSYSFGVAYEQYF. The gene calls are TRBV6-5 and TRBJ2-7, with D possibly being TRBD2 (5 bases). This CDR3 spans 15 amino acids. Germline loops: CDR1 MNHEY, CDR2 SVGAGI. V was pared by 0 bases and J by 2 bases, with 11 bases between.

The chain has TRBV28 and TRBJ1-2; 9 bases are a match to TRBD1. The CDR3 length is 16 residues. V was clipped by 2 bases and J by 7 bases; unmatched bases: 11. Germline CDR1 is MDHEN and CDR2 is SYDVKM. The chain's CDR3 is CASSLGVSGQGLGYTF. CDR3 DNA sequence: TGTGCCAGCAGTTTAGGGGTATCGGGACAGGGTCTTGGCTACACCTTC.

CDR3 DNA sequence: TGCGCCAGCAGCTCCGGGACAGGGCCTTCTGGGGCCAACGTCCTGACTTTC. Amino acid sequence: CASSSGTGPSGANVLTF. This chain uses TRBV5-1 with TRBJ2-6; the match to TRBD1 covers 9 bases. From germline, CDR1 is SGHRS and CDR2 YFSETQ. This CDR3 is 17 amino acids long. J gave up 1 base and V 3 bases, and 5 bases lay outside the gene matches.

The genes are TRBV5-4 and TRBJ2-2; TRBD1 is a possible D gene (6 bases). CDR1 and CDR2 from the germline V gene are SGHNT and YYREEE (reference sequence). This CDR3 region has 14 residues. V was clipped by 1 base and J by 5 bases, with 9 bases between them. In nucleotides, the CDR3 is TGTGCCAGCAGCTTGACAGGGTTGACCGGGGAGCTGTTTTTT. It yields the protein CASSLTGLTGELFF.

This clone was seen more than once but under ten times. The chain couples TRBV4-1 to TRBJ2-2; D is perhaps TRBD2 (5 bases). Germline CDR1 is MGHRA and CDR2 is YSYEKL. The germline V and J ends were trimmed by 1 base and 0 bases, with 12 bases remaining between them. There are 17 residues in the CDR3. In nucleotides, the CDR3 is TGCGCCAGCAGCCAAGTAAGCGGAGATGCGAACACCGGGGAGCTGTTTTTT. Translating it yields CASSQVSGDANTGELFF.

This clone was seen once. The genes are TRBV27 and TRBJ2-1; 9 bases fit TRBD2. The germline gives CDR1 MNHEY, CDR2 SMNVEV (reference sequence). Trimming took 8 bases from V and 3 from J; bases not matched to a gene: 8. This CDR3 is 15 amino acids long. The CDR3 sequence is CASLSAGGRYNEQFF. CDR3 bases: TGTGCCAGCCTCTCTGCGGGAGGGCGCTACAATGAGCAGTTCTTC.

This clone has more than one count but fewer than ten. V is TRBV21-1 and J is TRBJ2-1; the table's D call, TRBD1, was not checked against the DNA. TRBV21-1 is a pseudogene locus. The CDR3 contains 17 residues. CDR3 sequence: CASSKVSNRGPGNEQFF. DNA for the CDR3: TGTGCCAGCAGCAAAGTTTCTAACAGGGGGCCGGGCAATGAGCAGTTCTTC.

This chain joins TRBV27 and TRBJ2-7; maybe TRBD1 (5 bases). Germline lookup yields CDR1 MNHEY and CDR2 SMNVEV (reference sequence). This CDR3 contains 13 residues. V lost 5 bases to trimming and J lost 8 bases, with 16 bases between them. The CDR3 loop reads CASSLRGPSQQYF. The CDR3 coding sequence is TGTGCCAGCAGTCTAAGGGGCCCCAGTCAGCAGTACTTC.

The chain joins TRBV2 to TRBJ2-3, with a possible D match to TRBD2 (6 bases). The CDR3 is 15 amino acids. V lost 7 bases to trimming and J lost 1 base, with 15 bases between them. Germline assignment: CDR1 SNHLY and CDR2 FYNNEI. As DNA, the CDR3 is TGTGCCAGCACCGGAGCGGGTTACGGCACAGATACGCAGTATTTT. It specifies CASTGAGYGTDTQYF.

This clone appeared a single time. The chain employs TRBV6-5 and TRBJ1-2, with 7 bases aligning to TRBD1. CDR3 length equals 12 residues. Germline V gives CDR1 MNHEY, CDR2 SVGAGI. After removal of 5 bases from V and 4 bases from J, the junction contained 1 base not matched to a gene. The CDR3 region is CASSTGVYGYTF. As DNA, the CDR3 is TGTGCCAGCAGTACAGGGGTCTATGGCTACACCTTC.

The rearrangement joins TRBV15 to TRBJ1-1; TRBD1 matches 9 bases. V lost 5 bases to trimming and J lost 0 bases; unmatched junction nucleotides: 4. This CDR3 comprises 15 residues. Germline lookup yields CDR1 LNHNV and CDR2 YYDKDF (reference sequence). CDR3 protein: CATSYGTGMNTEAFF. The CDR3, as DNA: TGTGCCACCAGCTATGGGACAGGGATGAACACTGAAGCTTTCTTT.